The 26 T cell receptor beta chains below come from one sample, sequenced in a study of cytomegalovirus exposure and HLA in healthy donors. This table comes from immunoSEQ multiplex PCR, and its TCRdb copy is limited to in-frame clones, with some not included. The data hold 55,000 to 65,000 clones, with approximately 90% observed a single time. Sequencing was done on a sample of PBMCs. The source of these receptors is a man younger than 30 in good health and CMV-seronegative.

V is TRBV19 and J is TRBJ2-3; 9 bases agree with TRBD1. CDR1 LNHDA and CDR2 SQIVND come from the germline V gene (reference sequence). This CDR3 region has 16 residues. V was clipped by 5 bases and J by 4 bases; unmatched bases: 10. CDR3 DNA: TGTGCCAGTAGTCGAACTCGGGACAGGGAGGCAGATACGCAGTATTTT. Amino acid sequence: CASSRTRDREADTQYF.

V usage is TRBV27 and J usage is TRBJ1-3; D is undetermined. This CDR3 comprises 13 residues. V was pared by 7 bases and J by 0 bases, with 7 bases between. The V gene's germline CDR1 is MNHEY and CDR2 SMNVEV (reference sequence). CDR3 sequence: CASKANSGNTIYF. The DNA for the CDR3 is TGTGCCAGCAAAGCCAACTCTGGAAACACCATATATTTT.

This chain connects TRBV25-1 to TRBJ1-2, with D possibly TRBD1 on 6 matching bases. The CDR3 runs 15 residues. The germline V gene has CDR1 MGHDK and CDR2 SYGVNS. With 5 bases removed from V and 4 bases from J, the gap between germline ends came to 17 bases. The CDR3 region has the DNA TGTGCCAGCAGTCCCCAGGGGCAGGGGCGCTATGGCTACACCTTC. Its translation is CASSPQGQGRYGYTF.

The chain couples TRBV7-9 to TRBJ2-1; 7 bases align to TRBD2. CDR1 is SEHNR and CDR2 is FQNEAQ in the germline V gene (reference sequence). CDR3 length: 14 residues. V dropped 5 bases and J dropped 4; count of bases not matched to a gene: 5. CDR3 in DNA: TGTGCCAGCAGCCCCGAGCGGGAATACAATGAGCAGTTCTTC. Translating it yields CASSPEREYNEQFF.

This clone was observed once. The chain employs TRBV25-1 and TRBJ2-7; D is undetermined. Germline assignment: CDR1 MGHDK and CDR2 SYGVNS. The CDR3 covers 11 residues. Deletions cut 5 bases from V and 3 bases from J, with 5 bases between. The CDR3 here is CASSNNYEQYF. CDR3 coding DNA: TGTGCCAGCAGTAACAACTACGAGCAGTACTTC.

The sample holds a few counts of this clone. This rearrangement joins TRBV7-9 to TRBJ1-2; 8 nucleotides agree with TRBD1. The CDR3 sequence is 13 residues long. Germline CDR1 and CDR2: SEHNR and FQNEAQ (reference sequence). The V segment lost 8 bases and the J segment 7 bases; nucleotides outside the gene matches: 9. Written as DNA, the CDR3 is TGTGCCAGCTCTGCGCAGGGGGCCTCTGGCTACACCTTC. It specifies CASSAQGASGYTF.

The CDR3 reads CASSVSLAGGPDTQYF. The CDR3 DNA follows: TGTGCCAGCAGTGTCAGTCTAGCGGGAGGTCCGGATACGCAGTATTTT. This chain connects TRBV6-4 to TRBJ2-3; 11 bases match TRBD2. This CDR3 spans 16 amino acids. CDR1 MRHNA and CDR2 SNTAGT come from the germline V gene. V shed 4 bases, J shed 6 bases, and the junction held 9 bases outside the gene matches.

The V and J genes are TRBV4-1 and TRBJ1-4; D uncertain. Trimming removed 2 bases at V and 6 bases at J, with 13 bases between. Germline V gene data show CDR1 as MGHRA and CDR2 as YSYEKL. CDR3 length: 15 residues. This CDR3 reads CASSQKERLDEKLFF. The CDR3 DNA follows: TGCGCCAGCAGCCAAAAGGAGAGACTGGATGAAAAACTGTTTTTT.

The rearrangement joins TRBV4-3 to TRBJ1-1, with 8 bases aligning to TRBD1. This CDR3 contains 15 residues. V was clipped by 0 bases and J by 1 base; unmatched bases: 1. The germline gives CDR1 LGHNA, CDR2 YSLEER. The CDR3 coding sequence is TGCGCCAGCAGCCAAGATACAGGGGGGAACACTGAAGCTTTCTTT. It codes for CASSQDTGGNTEAFF.

The chain employs TRBV4-3 and TRBJ2-1; D is possibly TRBD2 (6 bases). The CDR3 is made up of 14 amino acids. V dropped 1 base and J dropped 8 bases, with 12 bases sitting between them. Germline V CDR1 and CDR2: LGHNA, YSLEER. The CDR3 DNA reads as TGCGCCAGCAGCCAAGGAGGTAGCGGCGATGAGCAGTTCTTC. Translation gives CASSQGGSGDEQFF.

J is TRBJ2-7 and V is TRBV11-2; 8 bases line up with TRBD1. CDR1 and CDR2 (germline): SGHAT, FQNNGV. The CDR3 totals 16 residues. V dropped 5 bases and J dropped 4; count of bases not matched to a gene: 13. In DNA, the CDR3 is TGTGCCAGCAGCCCCAGGCAGGGGGCGCCGGGATACGAGCAGTACTTC. It codes for CASSPRQGAPGYEQYF.

V usage is TRBV25-1 and J usage is TRBJ2-1, with TRBD2 matching over 11 bases. Germline values: CDR1 MGHDK, CDR2 SYGVNS. The V and J ends lost 0 bases and 4 bases, in that order; junction bases with no gene match: 2. This CDR3 is 16 amino acids long. The CDR3 spells CASSEYGTSGYNEQFF. CDR3 in DNA: TGTGCCAGCAGTGAATATGGGACTAGCGGTTACAATGAGCAGTTCTTC.

Note on this clone: One junction end disagrees with the germline gene, perhaps due to a read error. V gene TRBV19 combines with J gene TRBJ2-1; 10 nucleotides line up with TRBD2. Germline CDR1 LNHDA, CDR2 SQIVND (reference sequence). CDR3 length: 15 residues. CDR3 sequence: CASSISSGSYSEQFF. Written as DNA, the CDR3 is TGTGCCAGTAGTATCTCTAGCGGGAGTTACAGTGAGCAGTTCTTC.

V and J are TRBV5-1 and TRBJ2-1; 11 bases match TRBD2. Germline V gene sequence: CDR1 SGHRS, CDR2 YFSETQ. This CDR3 comprises 15 residues. V lost 7 bases and J lost 10; bases outside the gene matches: 13. The CDR3: CASLGTSGLQGEQFF. The CDR3 DNA is TGCGCCAGCCTCGGGACTAGCGGTTTACAAGGAGAGCAGTTCTTC. Combining the CDR3 with reference TRBV5-1 and TRBJ2-1 gives the whole variable domain KAGVTQTPRYLIKTRGQQVTLSCSPISGHRSVSWYQQTPGQGLQFLFEYFSETQRNKGNFPGRFSGRQFSNSRSEMNVSTLELGDSALYLCASLGTSGLQGEQFFGPGTRLTVL.

The gene calls are TRBV27 and TRBJ2-7; 10 bases fit TRBD2. Germline values: CDR1 MNHEY, CDR2 SMNVEV (reference sequence). The CDR3 covers 13 residues. The J segment lost 6 bases and the V segment lost 5 bases, leaving 4 bases of the junction unmatched. The DNA for the CDR3 is TGTGCCAGCAGTGGGACTAGCGTGAGCGAGCAGTACTTC. Translation: CASSGTSVSEQYF.

The chain joins TRBV28 to TRBJ1-1; no firm D call. The CDR3 extends over 15 amino acids. Germline assignment: CDR1 MDHEN and CDR2 SYDVKM. V shed 5 bases and J shed 1 base, with 14 bases lying between them. The CDR3 loop is CASSRVPNGNTEAFF. The CDR3 DNA reads as TGTGCCAGCAGTCGAGTTCCAAATGGGAACACTGAAGCTTTCTTT.

This clone has just one count. The CDR3 spells CASSLGTGNYGYTF. For the CDR3, the DNA is TGTGCCAGCAGTTTAGGTACAGGGAACTATGGCTACACCTTC. The chain uses TRBV27 and TRBJ1-2, with a weak D call TRBD1 (6 bases). Germline CDR1 MNHEY, CDR2 SMNVEV (reference sequence). V gave up 2 bases and J gave up 2 bases, with 9 bases separating them. The CDR3 runs to 14 residues.

V usage is TRBV9 and J usage is TRBJ2-2, with a tentative D call TRBD1 (5 bases). V was cut by 7 bases and J by 8 bases, with 15 bases left in between. The CDR3 has 13 residues. CDR1 and CDR2 from the germline V gene are SGDLS and YYNGEE. In DNA form, the CDR3 reads TGTGCCAGCCAGACAGTGCAAGGGGGGGAGCTGTTTTTT. This encodes CASQTVQGGELFF.

This chain uses TRBV15 with TRBJ2-2; maybe TRBD1 (5 bases). V gave up 0 bases and J gave up 4 bases, with 9 bases separating them. CDR3 size: 15 residues. Per the germline V gene, CDR1 is LNHNV and CDR2 is YYDKDF (reference sequence). This CDR3 is CATSRDRVTTGELFF. The CDR3, as DNA: TGTGCCACCAGCAGAGACAGGGTGACCACCGGGGAGCTGTTTTTT.

This clone was counted once. The rearrangement uses TRBV4-1 and TRBJ1-4, with D tentatively TRBD1 (5 bases). The CDR3 has 15 amino acids. The V gene's germline CDR1 is MGHRA and CDR2 YSYEKL. The V and J ends lost 1 base and 8 bases respectively, with 14 bases between them. The CDR3 bases are TGCGCCAGCAGCCAAGGGGCGGCAGGGTGGGAAAAACTGTTTTTT. This encodes CASSQGAAGWEKLFF.

This clone appeared once. V gene TRBV28 combines with J gene TRBJ1-5; the D is unclear. In germline, CDR1 is MDHEN, CDR2 SYDVKM. The CDR3 has 11 amino acids. V was clipped by 6 bases and J by 4 bases, with 4 bases between them. The CDR3 loop is CASSTNQPQHF. The CDR3 DNA is TGTGCCAGCAGCACTAATCAGCCCCAGCATTTT. Together with reference TRBV28 and TRBJ1-5, the CDR3 gives the full variable domain: DVKVTQSSRYLVKRTGEKVFLECVQDMDHENMFWYRQDPGLGLRLIYFSYDVKMKEKGDIPEGYSVSREKKERFSLILESASTNQTSMYLCASSTNQPQHFGDGTRLSIL.

The chain links TRBV7-9 to TRBJ2-5; a weak D match, TRBD2 (5 bases). The CDR3 extends over 17 amino acids. Germline V gene sequence: CDR1 SEHNR, CDR2 FQNEAQ (reference sequence). V dropped 4 bases and J dropped 5 bases, with 23 bases sitting between them. The CDR3 is CASSSKNEAVGVETQYF. The CDR3 DNA is TGTGCCAGCAGCTCCAAAAATGAAGCGGTAGGCGTGGAGACCCAGTACTTC. The full variable domain, its missing parts supplied by reference TRBV7-9 and TRBJ2-5, is DTGVSQNPRHKITKRGQNVTFRCDPISEHNRLYWYRQTLGQGPEFLTYFQNEAQLEKSRLLSDRFSAERPKGSFSTLEIQRTEQGDSAMYLCASSSKNEAVGVETQYFGPGTRLLVL.

The chain combines TRBV7-8 with TRBJ2-7; TRBD2 is a possible D gene (5 bases). The CDR3 contains 15 residues. Germline V lookup: CDR1 SGHVS, CDR2 FQNEAQ. Trimming took 0 bases from V and 5 from J, leaving 14 bases between them. The CDR3 nucleotides read TGTGCCAGCAGCTTAGCGGGAGCCGAGTTCAACGAGCAGTACTTC. This translates into CASSLAGAEFNEQYF.

This clone was seen a single time. V usage is TRBV20-1 and J usage is TRBJ1-2, with D unresolved. Germline-derived CDR1 and CDR2 are DFQATT and SNEGSKA (reference sequence). The length of the CDR3 is 10 residues. Trimming took off 6 bases at V and 7 bases at J, with 9 bases between the two ends. The CDR3 DNA reads as TGCAGTGCCGCGGAGGGTGGCTACACCTTC. This gives the protein CSAAEGGYTF.

The V call is TRBV5-8, the J call TRBJ2-3; TRBD2 agrees at 10 bases. The CDR3 extends over 16 amino acids. Germline V gene sequence: CDR1 SGHTS, CDR2 YDEGEE. Unmatched junction bases numbered 10, after V lost 4 bases and J lost 5 bases. The CDR3 coding sequence is TGTGCCAGCAGCCTCTCTAGCGGGAGTAGAGAAGATACGCAGTATTTT. It translates to CASSLSSGSREDTQYF.

This chain links TRBV27 with TRBJ1-2, with D perhaps matching TRBD1 (5 bases). Germline CDR1 MNHEY, CDR2 SMNVEV (reference sequence). The V gene lost 6 bases and the J gene lost 0 bases, with 11 bases spanning the gap. This CDR3 contains 14 residues. CDR3 sequence (DNA): TGTGCCAGCAGAAGACAGCAACCTAACTATGGCTACACCTTC. Its protein is CASRRQQPNYGYTF.